These 18 T cell receptor beta chains came from one sample sequenced in a study of siplizumab effects on memory and regulatory T cells. Some clones are missing from TCRdb's copy, which holds only in-frame ones; the method was immunoSEQ multiplex PCR. The sample includes around 100,000 clones, more than 90% of them seen just once. The specimen sequenced was CD4+ T cells sorted from blood. The receptors here all came from a human donor in good health.

The V call is TRBV9, the J call TRBJ1-2; possibly TRBD1 for D (5 bases). CDR3 length equals 15 residues. CDR1 is SGDLS, CDR2 YYNGEE, per germline. V dropped 3 bases and J dropped 4 bases, with 16 bases sitting between them. The DNA for the CDR3 is TGTGCCAGCAGCGGTGGGGGACGGCAGTCCTATGGCTACACCTTC. Protein product: CASSGGGRQSYGYTF.

This chain connects TRBV2 to TRBJ2-3, with TRBD1 as a possible D gene (6 bases). From germline, CDR1 is SNHLY and CDR2 FYNNEI. Trimming shortened V by 4 bases and J by 5 bases, and 19 bases separated the two germline ends. This CDR3 contains 16 residues. CDR3 nucleotides: TGTGCCAGCAGTGCCGACAGGCTAAGGGTTGGAGATACGCAGTATTTT. Its protein is CASSADRLRVGDTQYF.

This CDR3 is CASGLIAGGFYNEQFF. CDR3 in DNA: TGTGCTAGTGGTCTAATAGCGGGGGGCTTCTACAATGAGCAGTTCTTC. J is TRBJ2-1 and V is TRBV12-5, with 10 bases lining up with TRBD2. This CDR3 region has 16 residues. The germline V gene encodes CDR1 LGHNT and CDR2 FRNRAP. J lost 3 bases, V lost 5 bases, and 7 bases had no gene match.

The rearrangement joins TRBV18 to TRBJ1-2; perhaps TRBD1 as D (5 bases). This CDR3 has 15 residues. Looked up from germline, CDR1 is KGHSH and CDR2 is LQKENI. With 3 bases removed from V and 4 bases from J, the gap between germline ends came to 15 bases. CDR3 in DNA: TGTGCCAGCTCACCCTACGGGTCTGGGGCCTATGGCTACACCTTC. Translation gives CASSPYGSGAYGYTF.

This chain connects TRBV28 to TRBJ1-2, with a weak D call TRBD1 (5 bases). Trimming cost V 6 bases and J 3 bases, with 11 bases left between them. Looked up from germline, CDR1 is MDHEN and CDR2 is SYDVKM. The length of the CDR3 is 13 residues. The CDR3 DNA reads as TGTGCCAGCAGGCCCGGGACGGACTATGGCTACACCTTC. It encodes CASRPGTDYGYTF.

This rearrangement joins TRBV28 to TRBJ2-4; D might be TRBD2 (5 bases). The CDR3 is 17 residues long. V was clipped by 1 base and J by 2 bases, with 15 bases between them. From germline, CDR1 is MDHEN and CDR2 SYDVKM. In DNA, the CDR3 is TGTGCCAGCAGTTTATTTGGCCGAGAGGGAACCAAAAACATTCAGTACTTC. Protein: CASSLFGREGTKNIQYF.

The chain couples TRBV19 to TRBJ2-7, with D hard to call. V was trimmed by 6 bases and J by 2 bases, leaving 11 bases between them. The V gene's germline CDR1 is LNHDA and CDR2 SQIVND (reference sequence). The CDR3 runs to 13 residues. The CDR3 coding sequence is TGTGCCAGTAGGGGTGGGGTACCCTACGAGCAGTACTTC. Protein sequence: CASRGGVPYEQYF.

The V and J genes are TRBV30 and TRBJ1-2; 8 positions match TRBD1. Trimming cost V 1 base and J 7 bases; bases outside gene matches: 8. This CDR3 is 14 amino acids long. Germline CDR1 reads GTSNPN; CDR2 reads SVGIG (reference sequence). CDR3 DNA sequence: TGTGCCTGGAGTGGTCGGCAGGGGGCAGGTGGCTACACCTTC. It codes for CAWSGRQGAGGYTF.

V is TRBV5-1 and J is TRBJ1-2; maybe TRBD1 (5 bases). CDR3 length equals 12 residues. Trimming took off 6 bases at V and 3 bases at J, with 9 bases between the two ends. Germline values: CDR1 SGHRS, CDR2 YFSETQ. The CDR3 DNA reads as TGCGCCAGCAAGATGGGGGACTATGGCTACACCTTC. Protein product: CASKMGDYGYTF.

This sequence joins TRBV5-4 and TRBJ2-7, with a weak D call TRBD1 (5 bases). The CDR3 sequence is 15 residues long. The V gene lost 4 bases and the J gene lost 3 bases, with 17 bases spanning the gap. Germline lookup yields CDR1 SGHNT and CDR2 YYREEE (reference sequence). CDR3 protein: CASSKPGIGVYEQYF. CDR3 nucleotide sequence: TGTGCCAGCAGCAAACCAGGGATTGGTGTCTACGAGCAGTACTTC.

V and J are TRBV28 and TRBJ2-5; tentatively, D is TRBD2 (6 bases). V was cut by 5 bases and J by 5 bases, with 15 bases left in between. Germline V gene data show CDR1 as MDHEN and CDR2 as SYDVKM. The CDR3 is 14 residues long. The CDR3 sequence: CASSPAGGMETQYF. The CDR3, as DNA: TGTGCCAGCAGTCCCGCCGGAGGGATGGAGACCCAGTACTTC.

The J gene is TRBJ1-1, the V gene TRBV18; D may be TRBD1 (5 bases). The germline CDR1 and CDR2 sequences are KGHSH and LQKENI. Trimming cost V 3 bases and J 1 base, with 12 bases left between them. The CDR3 contains 15 residues. The CDR3 protein is CASSPQNTGNTEAFF. CDR3 nucleotides: TGTGCCAGCTCACCCCAAAATACAGGGAACACTGAAGCTTTCTTT.

This clone appeared a few times. V gene TRBV6-5 combines with J gene TRBJ1-2; 9 bases map to TRBD1. J was trimmed by 8 bases and V by 0 bases; bases with no gene match: 7. The CDR3 loop spans 15 amino acids. Germline lookup yields CDR1 MNHEY and CDR2 SVGAGI. The CDR3 sequence: CASSYSIQGASGYTF. The CDR3 DNA is TGTGCCAGCAGTTACTCGATACAGGGGGCGTCGGGCTACACCTTC.

J is TRBJ2-3 and V is TRBV5-1; TRBD2 aligns across 11 bases. V lost 4 bases and J lost 5; bases outside the gene matches: 3. This CDR3 comprises 14 residues. Per germline, CDR1 SGHRS and CDR2 YFSETQ. The CDR3 nucleotides are TGCGCCAGCAGCGGACTAGCGGGTGAAGATACGCAGTATTTT. This encodes CASSGLAGEDTQYF.

This chain uses TRBV4-1 with TRBJ2-7; 10 nucleotides align to TRBD2. CDR3 length: 17 residues. Germline-derived CDR1 and CDR2 are MGHRA and YSYEKL. The ends lost 0 bases at V and 2 bases at J; junction bases unmatched: 7. The CDR3 region is CASSQESGLAGAYEQYF. The CDR3 DNA reads TGCGCCAGCAGCCAAGAAAGTGGGCTAGCGGGGGCCTACGAGCAGTACTTC.

The chain is built from TRBV6-5 and TRBJ2-7; tentatively, D is TRBD2 (6 bases). Per the germline V gene, CDR1 is MNHEY and CDR2 is SVGAGI. Deletions cut 0 bases from V and 1 base from J, with 10 bases between. CDR3 length equals 15 residues. CDR3 residues: CASSYSEGTSYEQYF. In DNA form, the CDR3 reads TGTGCCAGCAGTTACTCGGAGGGTACGTCCTACGAGCAGTACTTC.

This sequence joins TRBV9 and TRBJ1-3; TRBD1 agrees at 7 bases. Germline-derived CDR1 and CDR2 are SGDLS and YYNGEE. V lost 0 bases and J lost 4; bases outside the gene matches: 4. This CDR3 has 15 residues. CDR3 bases: TGTGCCAGCAGCGTAGAGGGACAGAGAGGAAACACCATATATTTT. This encodes CASSVEGQRGNTIYF.

The chain combines TRBV27 with TRBJ1-2, with D possibly TRBD1 on 5 matching bases. The CDR3 runs 15 residues. The V and J ends lost 1 base and 4 bases respectively, with 13 bases between them. Germline CDR1 reads MNHEY; CDR2 reads SMNVEV (reference sequence). DNA of the CDR3: TGTGCCAGCAGTTTATACGGGGACCTCATCTATGGCTACACCTTC. Translating it yields CASSLYGDLIYGYTF.